The count of the clone carrying this T cell receptor beta chain is one. Its antigen is as yet unknown. The CDR3 extends over 12 amino acids. Trimming removed 6 bases from V and 6 bases from J, with 11 bases in between. Germline V CDR1 and CDR2: MDHEN, SYDVKM. Each subset's genomic DNA was split evenly across several immunoSEQ plates. Repertoires were generated with immunoSEQ multiplex PCR, while TCRdb's copy carries only in-frame clones and drops some. The data show some 2,500,000 clones, just under 95% seen once. This sample is part of a study of shared clonotypes between healthy human individuals. Study results and limitations: Compared with clonotypes that all four donors shared, non-shared clonotypes had lower generation probabilities. For naive CD4 cells, 4.5% to 6.5% of clonotypes were shared across four donors.

Naive CD4+ cells were CD45RA-selected; the remaining cells were memory. The specimen was naive CD4+ T cells from PBMCs. The subset here: CD45RA+ positively selected. The TCR comes from a man between 18 and 35 years old in good health. Some clones in this sample may be carry-over from other donors' samples. The rearrangement links TRBV28 to TRBJ1-2; D is undetermined. CDR3 residues: CASSLLWDGYTF. CDR3 nucleotides: TGTGCCAGCAGCCTTCTATGGGATGGCTACACCTTC.